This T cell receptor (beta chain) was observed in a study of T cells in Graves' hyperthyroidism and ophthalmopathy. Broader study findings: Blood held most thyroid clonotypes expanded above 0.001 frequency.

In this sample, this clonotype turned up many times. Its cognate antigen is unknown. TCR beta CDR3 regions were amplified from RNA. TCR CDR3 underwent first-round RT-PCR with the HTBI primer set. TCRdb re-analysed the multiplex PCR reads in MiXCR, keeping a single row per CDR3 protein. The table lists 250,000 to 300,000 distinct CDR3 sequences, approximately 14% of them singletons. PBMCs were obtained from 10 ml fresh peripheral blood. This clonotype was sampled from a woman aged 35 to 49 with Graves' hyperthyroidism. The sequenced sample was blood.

CDR3 nucleotide sequence: TGCGCCAGCAGCCTGAGTGGGGACAGCACAGATACGCAGTATTTT. Residues: CASSLSGDSTDTQYF. This chain connects TRBV4-1 to TRBJ2-3, with D perhaps matching TRBD1 or TRBD2 (5 bases each). Germline V gene sequence: CDR1 MGHRA, CDR2 YSYEKL. Trimming removed 4 bases from V and 0 bases from J, with 11 bases in between. CDR3 size: 15 residues.